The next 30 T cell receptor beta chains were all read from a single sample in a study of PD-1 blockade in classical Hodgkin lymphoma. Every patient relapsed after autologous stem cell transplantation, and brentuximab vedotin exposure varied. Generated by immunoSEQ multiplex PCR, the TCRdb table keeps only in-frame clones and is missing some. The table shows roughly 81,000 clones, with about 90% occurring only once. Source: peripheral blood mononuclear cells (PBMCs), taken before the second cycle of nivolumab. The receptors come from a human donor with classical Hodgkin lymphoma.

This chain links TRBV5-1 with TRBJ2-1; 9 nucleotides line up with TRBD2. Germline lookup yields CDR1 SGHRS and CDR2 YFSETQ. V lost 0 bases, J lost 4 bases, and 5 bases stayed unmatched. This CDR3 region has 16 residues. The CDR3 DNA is TGCGCCAGCAGCTTGGGGGTGCGGGAGGGGTACAATGAGCAGTTCTTC. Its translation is CASSLGVREGYNEQFF. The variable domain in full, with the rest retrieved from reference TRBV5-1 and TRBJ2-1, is KAGVTQTPRYLIKTRGQQVTLSCSPISGHRSVSWYQQTPGQGLQFLFEYFSETQRNKGNFPGRFSGRQFSNSRSEMNVSTLELGDSALYLCASSLGVREGYNEQFFGPGTRLTVL.

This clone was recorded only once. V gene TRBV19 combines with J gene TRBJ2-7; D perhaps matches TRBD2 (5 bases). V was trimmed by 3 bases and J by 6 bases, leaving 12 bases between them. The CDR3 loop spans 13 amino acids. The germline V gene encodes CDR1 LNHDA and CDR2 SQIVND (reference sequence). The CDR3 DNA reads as TGTGCCAGTAGTATCCGGGGTGTGGGCGAGCAGTACTTC. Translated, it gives CASSIRGVGEQYF.

CDR3 in amino acids: CASSQDLYEQFF. CDR3 DNA: TGTGCCAGCAGCCAAGACCTATATGAGCAGTTCTTC. The chain couples TRBV4-2 to TRBJ2-1, with D unclear. CDR1 and CDR2 from the germline V gene are LGHNA and YNFKEQ. V gave up 0 bases and J gave up 8 bases, with 5 bases separating them. This CDR3 is 12 amino acids long.

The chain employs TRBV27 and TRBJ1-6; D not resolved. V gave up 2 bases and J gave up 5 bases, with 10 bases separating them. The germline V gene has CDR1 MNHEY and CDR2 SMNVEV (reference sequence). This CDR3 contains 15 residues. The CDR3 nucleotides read TGTGCCAGCAGTTTAACGGCAGGAAATAATTCACCCCTCCACTTT. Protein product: CASSLTAGNNSPLHF.

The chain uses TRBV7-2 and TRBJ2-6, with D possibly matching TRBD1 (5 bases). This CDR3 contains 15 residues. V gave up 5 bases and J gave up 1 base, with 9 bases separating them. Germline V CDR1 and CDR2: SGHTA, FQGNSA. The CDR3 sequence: CASSPQGSGANVLTF. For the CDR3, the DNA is TGTGCCAGCAGCCCTCAGGGTTCTGGGGCCAACGTCCTGACTTTC.

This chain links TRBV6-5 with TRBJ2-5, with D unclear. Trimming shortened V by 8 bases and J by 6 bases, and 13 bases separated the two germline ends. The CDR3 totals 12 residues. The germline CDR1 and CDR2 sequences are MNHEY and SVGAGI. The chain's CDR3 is CASWKYKQTQYF. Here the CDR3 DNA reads TGTGCCAGCTGGAAGTACAAACAGACCCAGTACTTC.

The CDR3, as DNA: TGTGCCAGCAGTTCCCCCCCGCGGAGCGTCAGCAATCAGCCCCAGCATTTT. Its protein is CASSSPPRSVSNQPQHF. The V call is TRBV27, the J call TRBJ1-5, with no clear D. CDR3 size: 17 residues. The V end was cut by 4 bases, the J end by 1 base, with 17 bases between. In germline, CDR1 is MNHEY, CDR2 SMNVEV (reference sequence).

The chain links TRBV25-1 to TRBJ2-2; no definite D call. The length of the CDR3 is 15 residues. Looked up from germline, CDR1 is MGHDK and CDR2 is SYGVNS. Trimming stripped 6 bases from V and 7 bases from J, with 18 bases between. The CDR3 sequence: CASRAWGVAGGELFF. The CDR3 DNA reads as TGTGCCAGCAGAGCGTGGGGTGTGGCTGGCGGGGAGCTGTTTTTT.

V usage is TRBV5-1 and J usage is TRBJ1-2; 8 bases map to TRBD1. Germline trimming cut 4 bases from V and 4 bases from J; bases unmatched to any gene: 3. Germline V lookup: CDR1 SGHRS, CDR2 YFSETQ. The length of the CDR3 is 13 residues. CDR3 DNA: TGCGCCAGCAGCCGGGACAGGCGCTATGGCTACACCTTC. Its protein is CASSRDRRYGYTF.

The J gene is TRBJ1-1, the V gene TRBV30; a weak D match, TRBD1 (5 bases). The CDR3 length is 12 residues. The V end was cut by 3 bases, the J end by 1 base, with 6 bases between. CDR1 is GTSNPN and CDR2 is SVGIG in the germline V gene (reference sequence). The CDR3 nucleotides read TGTGCCTGGAGGACAGAGAACACTGAAGCTTTCTTT. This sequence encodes CAWRTENTEAFF.

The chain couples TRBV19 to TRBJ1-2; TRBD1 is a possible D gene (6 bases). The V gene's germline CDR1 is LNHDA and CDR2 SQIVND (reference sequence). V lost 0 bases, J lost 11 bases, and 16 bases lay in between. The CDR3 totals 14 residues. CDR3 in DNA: TGTGCCAGTAGTATAGATAGGACAGCCCGGACTTACACCTTC. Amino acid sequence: CASSIDRTARTYTF.

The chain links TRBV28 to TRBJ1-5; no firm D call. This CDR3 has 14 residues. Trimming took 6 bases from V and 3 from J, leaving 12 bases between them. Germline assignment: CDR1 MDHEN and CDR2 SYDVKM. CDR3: CASSLHGLNQPQHF. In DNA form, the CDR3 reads TGTGCCAGCAGCTTACACGGGCTCAATCAGCCCCAGCATTTT.

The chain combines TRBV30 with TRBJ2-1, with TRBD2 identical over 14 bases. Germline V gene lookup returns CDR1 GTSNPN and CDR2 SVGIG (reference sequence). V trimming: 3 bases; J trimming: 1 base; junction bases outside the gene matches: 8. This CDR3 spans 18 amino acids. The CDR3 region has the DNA TGTGCCTGGAGCGGCGAAGGGACTAGCGGGAGTTCCTACAATGAGCAGTTCTTC. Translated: CAWSGEGTSGSSYNEQFF.

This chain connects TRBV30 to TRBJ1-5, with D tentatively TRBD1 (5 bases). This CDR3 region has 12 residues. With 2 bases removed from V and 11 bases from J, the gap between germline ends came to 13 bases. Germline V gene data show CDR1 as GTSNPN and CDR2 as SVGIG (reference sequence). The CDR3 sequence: CAWSRDGPTQHF. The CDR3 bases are TGTGCCTGGAGTCGGGACGGGCCAACCCAGCATTTT.

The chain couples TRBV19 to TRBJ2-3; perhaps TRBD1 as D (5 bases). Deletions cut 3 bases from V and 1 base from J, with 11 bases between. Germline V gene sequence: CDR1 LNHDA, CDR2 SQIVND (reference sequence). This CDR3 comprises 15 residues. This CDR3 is CASSMVTGGTDTQYF. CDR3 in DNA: TGTGCCAGTAGTATGGTAACAGGAGGCACAGATACGCAGTATTTT.

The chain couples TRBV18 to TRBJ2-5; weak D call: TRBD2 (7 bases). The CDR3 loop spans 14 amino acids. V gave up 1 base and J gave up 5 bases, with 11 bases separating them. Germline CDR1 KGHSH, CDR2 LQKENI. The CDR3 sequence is CASSPQQGGETQYF. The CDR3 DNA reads TGTGCCAGCTCACCACAACAGGGAGGGGAGACCCAGTACTTC.

The DNA for the CDR3 is TGTGCCAGCAGCTTTGGACAGGGGCTAGAGACCCAGTACTTC. This encodes CASSFGQGLETQYF. This chain connects TRBV11-2 to TRBJ2-5; 9 bases are shared with TRBD1. This CDR3 is built from 14 residues. CDR1 SGHAT and CDR2 FQNNGV come from the germline V gene. J gave up 4 bases and V 3 bases, and 3 bases lay outside the gene matches.

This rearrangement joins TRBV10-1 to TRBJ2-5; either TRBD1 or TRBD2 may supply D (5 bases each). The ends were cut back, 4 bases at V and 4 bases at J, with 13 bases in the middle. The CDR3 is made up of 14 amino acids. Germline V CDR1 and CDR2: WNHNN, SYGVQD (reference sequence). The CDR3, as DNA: TGCGCCAGCAGTGGGGACGCCGCCGGAGAGACCCAGTACTTC. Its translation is CASSGDAAGETQYF.

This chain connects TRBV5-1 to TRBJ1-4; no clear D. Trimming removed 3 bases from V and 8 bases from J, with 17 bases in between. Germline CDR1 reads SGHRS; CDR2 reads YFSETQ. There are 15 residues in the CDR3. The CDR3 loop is CASSSALPGREKLFF. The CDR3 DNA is TGCGCCAGCAGCTCCGCCCTTCCCGGGAGGGAAAAACTGTTTTTT.

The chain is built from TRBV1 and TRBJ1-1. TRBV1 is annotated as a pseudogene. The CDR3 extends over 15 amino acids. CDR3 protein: CTSSRRGSTAPEAFF. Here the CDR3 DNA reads TGCACCAGCAGCCGACGGGGTAGCACAGCGCCTGAAGCTTTCTTT.

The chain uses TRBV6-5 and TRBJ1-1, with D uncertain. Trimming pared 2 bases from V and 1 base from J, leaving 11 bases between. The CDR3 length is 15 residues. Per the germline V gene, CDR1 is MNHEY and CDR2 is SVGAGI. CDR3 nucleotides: TGTGCCAGCAGTTACAGGCGATTAGAGAACACTGAAGCTTTCTTT. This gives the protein CASSYRRLENTEAFF.

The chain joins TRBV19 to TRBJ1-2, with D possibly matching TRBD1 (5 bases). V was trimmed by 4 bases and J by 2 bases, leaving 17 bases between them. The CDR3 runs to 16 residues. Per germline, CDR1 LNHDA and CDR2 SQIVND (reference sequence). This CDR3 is CASSNVGGGRNYGYTF. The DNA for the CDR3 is TGTGCCAGTAGTAACGTTGGTGGGGGGAGGAACTATGGCTACACCTTC.

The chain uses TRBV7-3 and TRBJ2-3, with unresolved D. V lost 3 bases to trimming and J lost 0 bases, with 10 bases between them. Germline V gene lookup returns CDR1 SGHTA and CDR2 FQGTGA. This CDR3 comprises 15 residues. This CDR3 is CASSLRMVSTDTQYF. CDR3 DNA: TGTGCCAGCAGCTTGCGGATGGTTAGCACAGATACGCAGTATTTT.

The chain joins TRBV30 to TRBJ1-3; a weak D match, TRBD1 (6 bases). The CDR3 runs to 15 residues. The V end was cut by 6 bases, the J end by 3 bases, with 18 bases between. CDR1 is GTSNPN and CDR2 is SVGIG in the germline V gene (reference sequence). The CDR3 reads CACNNRAGVGNTIYF. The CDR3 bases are TGTGCCTGTAACAATAGGGCAGGGGTTGGAAACACCATATATTTT.

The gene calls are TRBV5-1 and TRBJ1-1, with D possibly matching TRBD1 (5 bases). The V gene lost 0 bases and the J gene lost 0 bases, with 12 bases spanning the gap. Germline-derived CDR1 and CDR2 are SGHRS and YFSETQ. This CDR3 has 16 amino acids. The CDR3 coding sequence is TGCGCCAGCAGCTTGGGGACACAAGACATGAACACTGAAGCTTTCTTT. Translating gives CASSLGTQDMNTEAFF.

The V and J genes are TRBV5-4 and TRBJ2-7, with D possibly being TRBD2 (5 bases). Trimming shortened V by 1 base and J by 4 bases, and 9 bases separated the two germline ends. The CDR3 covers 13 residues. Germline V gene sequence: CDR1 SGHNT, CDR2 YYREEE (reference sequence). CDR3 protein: CASSLSSTYEQYF. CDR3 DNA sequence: TGTGCCAGCAGCTTGTCTAGCACGTACGAGCAGTACTTC.

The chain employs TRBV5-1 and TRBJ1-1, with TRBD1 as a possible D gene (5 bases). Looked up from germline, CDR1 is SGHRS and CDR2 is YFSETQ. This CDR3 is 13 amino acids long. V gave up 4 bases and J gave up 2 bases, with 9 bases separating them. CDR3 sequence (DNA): TGCGCCAGCAGCCAACAGGAAAACACTGAAGCTTTCTTT. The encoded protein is CASSQQENTEAFF.

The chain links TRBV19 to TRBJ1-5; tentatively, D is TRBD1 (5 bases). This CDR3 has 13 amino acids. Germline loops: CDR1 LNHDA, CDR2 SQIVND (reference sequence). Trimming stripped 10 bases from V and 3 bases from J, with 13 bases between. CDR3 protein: CATTTGPNQPQHF. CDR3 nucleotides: TGTGCCACTACCACGGGACCCAATCAGCCCCAGCATTTT.

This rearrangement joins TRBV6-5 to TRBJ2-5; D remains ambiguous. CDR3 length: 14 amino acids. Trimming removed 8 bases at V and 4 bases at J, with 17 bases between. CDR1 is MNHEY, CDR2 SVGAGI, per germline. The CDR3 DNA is TGTGCCAGCGGAGTCTCCCTACGGACAGAGACCCAGTACTTC. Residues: CASGVSLRTETQYF.

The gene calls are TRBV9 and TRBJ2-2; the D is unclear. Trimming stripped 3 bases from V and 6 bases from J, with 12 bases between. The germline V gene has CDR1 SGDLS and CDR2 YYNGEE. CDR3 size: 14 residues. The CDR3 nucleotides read TGTGCCAGCAGCGCAGAACATCGCTCCGGGGAGCTGTTTTTT. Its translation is CASSAEHRSGELFF.